The 28 T cell receptor beta chains listed next were all sequenced from one sample in a study of T cell responses to AZD1222 COVID-19 vaccine. The protocol was immunoSEQ multiplex PCR, while the TCRdb copy is restricted to in-frame clones and leaves out a portion. The sample gives 150,000 to 200,000 clones, around 88% of which show up once; roughly 11% is in the top ten. The starting material was peripheral blood, obtained 28 days after the second AZD1222 dose. The origin of the receptors is an adult who received the AZD1222 COVID-19 vaccine.

This clone was seen only a few times. The chain carries TRBV19 and TRBJ1-6; the D is unclear. The CDR3 length is 14 residues. Trimming removed 1 base from V and 3 bases from J, with 4 bases in between. CDR1 and CDR2 (germline): LNHDA, SQIVND (reference sequence). The CDR3 DNA sequence: TGTGCCAGTAGTATAGGGATCTATAATTCACCCCTCCACTTT. This gives the protein CASSIGIYNSPLHF. Supplemented by reference TRBV19 and TRBJ1-6, the full variable domain reads DGGITQSPKYLFRKEGQNVTLSCEQNLNHDAMYWYRQDPGQGLRLIYYSQIVNDFQKGDIAEGYSVSREKKESFPLTVTSAQKNPTAFYLCASSIGIYNSPLHFGNGTRLTVT.

This clone was observed once. V and J are TRBV4-1 and TRBJ1-1, with a tentative D call TRBD1 (5 bases). This CDR3 is built from 14 residues. Looked up from germline, CDR1 is MGHRA and CDR2 is YSYEKL. The V end was cut by 3 bases, the J end by 6 bases, with 14 bases between. CDR3 nucleotides: TGCGCCAGCAGCCAGAGGGACGGCTATCCTGAAGCTTTCTTT. Its translation is CASSQRDGYPEAFF.

CDR3 sequence reads: CASSFNRDGLRTFF. The CDR3 DNA is TGTGCCAGCAGCTTTAACCGGGACGGACTGAGGACTTTCTTT. This chain connects TRBV7-2 to TRBJ1-1, with D tentatively TRBD1 (5 bases). The germline V gene encodes CDR1 SGHTA and CDR2 FQGNSA. V dropped 3 bases and J dropped 12 bases, with 20 bases sitting between them. The CDR3 loop spans 14 amino acids.

This clone showed up just once. One end of the junction fails to match germline, which may point to a read error. The chain links TRBV29-1 to TRBJ2-7; D might be TRBD1 (5 bases). This CDR3 is 14 amino acids long. The germline V gene encodes CDR1 SQVTM and CDR2 ANQGSEA. The DNA for the CDR3 is TGCAGCGTGGAAGGGGCATCTGGGTCCTACGAGCAGTACTTC. Its protein product is CSVEGASGSYEQYF.

This rearrangement joins TRBV19 to TRBJ1-3, with 8 bases aligning to TRBD1. CDR3 size: 19 residues. V shed 6 bases, J shed 1 base, and the junction held 17 bases outside the gene matches. CDR1 is LNHDA, CDR2 SQIVND, per germline (reference sequence). The CDR3 spells CASSLRGTGFMSSGNTIYF. The CDR3 nucleotides read TGTGCCAGTAGCCTCCGGGGGACAGGCTTCATGTCATCTGGAAACACCATATATTTT. Combining the CDR3 with reference TRBV19 and TRBJ1-3 gives the whole variable domain DGGITQSPKYLFRKEGQNVTLSCEQNLNHDAMYWYRQDPGQGLRLIYYSQIVNDFQKGDIAEGYSVSREKKESFPLTVTSAQKNPTAFYLCASSLRGTGFMSSGNTIYFGEGSWLTVV.

This clone was recorded only once. The gene calls are TRBV23-1 and TRBJ2-2; 8 bases line up with TRBD1. TRBV23-1 is annotated as an ORF whose role is uncertain. J was trimmed by 3 bases and V by 3 bases; bases with no gene match: 3. The length of the CDR3 is 15 residues. CDR3 sequence: CASSHGQGYTGELFF. CDR3 coding DNA: TGCGCCAGCAGTCACGGACAGGGATACACCGGGGAGCTGTTTTTT.

The chain uses TRBV6-6 and TRBJ1-1, with a possible D match to TRBD1 (5 bases). V lost 2 bases, J lost 7 bases, and 11 bases lay in between. The CDR3 loop spans 13 amino acids. In germline, CDR1 is MNHNY, CDR2 SVGAGI (reference sequence). The CDR3 DNA sequence: TGTGCCAGCAGTTACGGAAAGGGGTTTGAAGCTTTCTTT. Translated, it gives CASSYGKGFEAFF.

The chain carries TRBV4-1 and TRBJ2-2; TRBD2 might be the D (6 bases). Trimming took 4 bases from V and 0 from J, leaving 15 bases between them. Germline V lookup: CDR1 MGHRA, CDR2 YSYEKL. This CDR3 is 17 amino acids long. The CDR3 here is CASSLSPGTPNTGELFF. CDR3 sequence (DNA): TGCGCCAGCAGCCTCTCCCCCGGGACTCCGAACACCGGGGAGCTGTTTTTT.

The chain joins TRBV28 to TRBJ2-3; TRBD2 matches at 11 bases. Trimming took 5 bases from V and 3 from J; bases not matched to a gene: 7. The CDR3 has 16 residues. Looked up from germline, CDR1 is MDHEN and CDR2 is SYDVKM. CDR3 nucleotides: TGTGCCAGCAGTCACCGGCGGACTAGCGGGACAGATACGCAGTATTTT. Translation: CASSHRRTSGTDTQYF.

The V gene is TRBV5-5, the J gene TRBJ2-5; D gene uncertain. V was shortened by 3 bases and J by 3 bases, with 9 bases between the two germline ends. The CDR3 spans 13 residues. Germline values: CDR1 SGHKS, CDR2 YYEKEE (reference sequence). CDR3 loop: CASSWSREETQYF. The CDR3 bases are TGTGCCAGCAGCTGGAGCCGAGAAGAGACCCAGTACTTC.

The chain employs TRBV19 and TRBJ2-2; D might be TRBD2 (5 bases). Trimming removed 6 bases at V and 6 bases at J, with 17 bases between. This CDR3 region has 15 residues. The germline CDR1 and CDR2 sequences are LNHDA and SQIVND (reference sequence). CDR3 DNA: TGTGCCAGTAGGCGGCGAGGAGTCGGGGCCGGGGAGCTGTTTTTT. Residues: CASRRRGVGAGELFF.

This chain joins TRBV7-2 and TRBJ1-5; tentative D call: TRBD1 (5 bases). Germline V CDR1 and CDR2: SGHTA, FQGNSA. V was trimmed by 0 bases and J by 7 bases, leaving 13 bases between them. The CDR3 runs to 15 residues. CDR3: CASSLATGAGQPQHF. In nucleotides, the CDR3 is TGTGCCAGCAGCTTAGCGACCGGGGCGGGACAGCCCCAGCATTTT.

The chain couples TRBV14 to TRBJ1-2; D may be TRBD1 (5 bases). V was clipped by 4 bases and J by 4 bases, with 16 bases between them. Germline CDR1 and CDR2: SGHDN and FVKESK. The CDR3 consists of 15 residues. This CDR3 is CASSPGLLRGYGYTF. The CDR3 coding sequence is TGTGCCAGCAGCCCGGGACTATTAAGAGGCTATGGCTACACCTTC.

This rearrangement joins TRBV18 to TRBJ1-2; maybe TRBD1 (5 bases). There are 13 residues in the CDR3. The ends were cut back, 2 bases at V and 3 bases at J, with 7 bases in the middle. Germline CDR1 is KGHSH and CDR2 is LQKENI. The CDR3 DNA reads TGTGCCAGCTCACCAGGGGGAGACTATGGCTACACCTTC. This codes for CASSPGGDYGYTF.

CDR3 in amino acids: CASSYFVGGGELFF. The CDR3 nucleotides are TGTGCCAGCAGTTACTTCGTGGGGGGCGGAGAACTGTTTTTT. This chain uses TRBV6-6 with TRBJ1-4, with a possible D match to TRBD1 (6 bases). Germline V lookup: CDR1 MNHNY, CDR2 SVGAGI (reference sequence). V gave up 1 base and J gave up 12 bases, with 15 bases separating them. The CDR3 length is 14 residues.

This clone has a single count. V gene TRBV29-1 combines with J gene TRBJ2-1; D possibly corresponds to TRBD2 (6 bases). The germline V gene encodes CDR1 SQVTM and CDR2 ANQGSEA. The CDR3 length is 12 residues. V gave up 6 bases and J gave up 8 bases, with 14 bases separating them. Written as DNA, the CDR3 is TGCAGCGTGGTGCGGGACCGTTATGAGCAGTTCTTC. It yields the protein CSVVRDRYEQFF.

This clone was picked up a small number of times. This chain connects TRBV2 to TRBJ2-7, with a possible D match to TRBD1 (6 bases). V was cut by 7 bases and J by 1 base, with 11 bases left in between. Looked up from germline, CDR1 is SNHLY and CDR2 is FYNNEI. The CDR3 runs 13 residues. CDR3 protein: CASNPTGSYEQYF. As DNA, the CDR3 is TGTGCCAGCAACCCGACAGGTTCCTACGAGCAGTACTTC.

V usage is TRBV18 and J usage is TRBJ2-1; 12 nucleotides line up with TRBD2. CDR1 is KGHSH, CDR2 LQKENI, per germline. The CDR3 is 15 amino acids. Trimming cost V 6 bases and J 6 bases; bases outside gene matches: 6. The CDR3 nucleotides are TGTGCCAGCTCGCTAGCGGGGGGGCCGGGCAATGAGCAGTTCTTC. It specifies CASSLAGGPGNEQFF. The whole variable domain, filled in from reference TRBV18 and TRBJ2-1, reads NAGVMQNPRHLVRRRGQEARLRCSPMKGHSHVYWYRQLPEEGLKFMVYLQKENIIDESGMPKERFSAEFPKEGPSILRIQQVVRGDSAAYFCASSLAGGPGNEQFFGPGTRLTVL.

This chain links TRBV7-6 with TRBJ1-1; no clear D gene. From germline, CDR1 is SGHVS and CDR2 FNYEAQ. The CDR3 is 13 amino acids. Trimming pared 6 bases from V and 4 bases from J, leaving 12 bases between. The CDR3 reads CASSAVGFTEAFF. The CDR3 DNA follows: TGTGCCAGCAGTGCCGTAGGGTTCACTGAAGCTTTCTTT.

The V call is TRBV6-5, the J call TRBJ1-1, with unresolved D. The CDR3 runs to 14 residues. Per germline, CDR1 MNHEY and CDR2 SVGAGI. Deletions cut 6 bases from V and 8 bases from J, with 19 bases between. The CDR3 is CASRDPSGVGEAFF. CDR3 nucleotides: TGTGCCAGCAGGGACCCTAGCGGGGTGGGGGAAGCTTTCTTT.

The chain employs TRBV11-2 and TRBJ2-3; 14 positions match TRBD2. CDR1 SGHAT and CDR2 FQNNGV come from the germline V gene. This CDR3 has 15 amino acids. The V segment lost 3 bases and the J segment 9 bases; nucleotides outside the gene matches: 5. The CDR3: CASSLRTSGGNTQYF. CDR3 bases: TGTGCCAGCAGCTTGAGGACTAGCGGGGGGAACACGCAGTATTTT.

The chain is built from TRBV4-1 and TRBJ1-6, with D possibly matching TRBD1 (5 bases). This CDR3 is built from 18 residues. Germline CDR1 and CDR2: MGHRA and YSYEKL. Trimming took off 1 base at V and 9 bases at J, with 22 bases between the two ends. The CDR3 bases are TGCGCCAGCAGCCAAGTGCTTAAGAAGGGGTCCGACGGTTCACCCCTCCACTTT. This sequence encodes CASSQVLKKGSDGSPLHF.

The chain combines TRBV4-1 with TRBJ1-4; 9 bases agree with TRBD1. CDR3 size: 15 residues. Germline CDR1 MGHRA, CDR2 YSYEKL. Unmatched junction bases numbered 2, after V lost 1 base and J lost 5 bases. CDR3 DNA sequence: TGCGCCAGCAGCCAAGCCGGGACAGGGAATGAAAAACTGTTTTTT. This gives the protein CASSQAGTGNEKLFF.

J is TRBJ2-2 and V is TRBV7-9, with D perhaps assigned TRBD1 or TRBD2 (5 bases each). Germline V lookup: CDR1 SEHNR, CDR2 FQNEAQ (reference sequence). The CDR3 runs to 16 residues. V was clipped by 6 bases and J by 0 bases, with 14 bases between them. The DNA for the CDR3 is TGTGCCAGCAGGACTTTGGGGGTCGCGAACACCGGGGAGCTGTTTTTT. Its protein is CASRTLGVANTGELFF.

The V and J genes are TRBV20-1 and TRBJ1-1, with D uncertain. Germline assignment: CDR1 DFQATT and CDR2 SNEGSKA (reference sequence). The CDR3 is 15 amino acids. The V gene lost 3 bases and the J gene lost 0 bases, with 14 bases spanning the gap. The CDR3 here is CSASGSSLMNTEAFF. In DNA, the CDR3 is TGCAGTGCTAGTGGGAGTAGTCTAATGAACACTGAAGCTTTCTTT.

This chain connects TRBV30 to TRBJ1-4, with 9 bases identical to TRBD1. V dropped 1 base and J dropped 8; count of bases not matched to a gene: 2. Germline V gives CDR1 GTSNPN, CDR2 SVGIG (reference sequence). This CDR3 contains 13 residues. CDR3: CAWSDDRGEKLFF. Here the CDR3 DNA reads TGTGCCTGGAGTGACGACAGGGGGGAAAAACTGTTTTTT.

The chain uses TRBV2 and TRBJ2-3; perhaps TRBD1 as D (6 bases). Trimming removed 8 bases at V and 2 bases at J, with 11 bases between. This CDR3 is 13 amino acids long. CDR1 and CDR2 from the germline V gene are SNHLY and FYNNEI. In nucleotides, the CDR3 is TGTGCCAGCGGGAAGGGGGACACAGATACGCAGTATTTT. This gives the protein CASGKGDTDTQYF.

This chain connects TRBV4-1 to TRBJ2-1; a weak D match, TRBD1 (5 bases). The V end lost 3 bases, the J end lost 3 bases, and 9 bases lay between the germline ends. The germline gives CDR1 MGHRA, CDR2 YSYEKL. CDR3 length: 14 amino acids. The CDR3 region is CASSQPTDYNEQFF. In DNA, the CDR3 is TGCGCCAGCAGCCAGCCGACAGACTACAATGAGCAGTTCTTC.